A selection of T cell receptor beta chains follows, all from one sample in a study of shared clonotypes between healthy human individuals. Measured with immunoSEQ multiplex PCR; TCRdb has only the in-frame clones, and not every one. The table records millions of clones, 95% of them present only once. The specimen was naive CD4+ T cells sorted from blood. The receptors derive from a man aged 18-30 years in good health. Each CDR3 is given with its conserved first and last residue.

V gene: TRBV7-9
J gene: TRBJ2-6
CDR3 protein: CASSLEGTGISGANVLTF

V gene: TRBV6-1
J gene: TRBJ1-2
CDR3 protein: CASSEEPSGIYGYTF

V gene: TRBV5-6
J gene: TRBJ1-6
CDR3 protein: CASSLGAGNSPLHF

V gene: TRBV11-2
J gene: TRBJ1-1
CDR3 protein: CASSLETQGTEAFF

V gene: TRBV18
J gene: TRBJ1-2
CDR3 protein: CASSPGTEGDGYTF

V gene: TRBV6-1
J gene: TRBJ2-3
CDR3 protein: CASSEGHTPTDTQYF

V gene: TRBV18
J gene: TRBJ2-7
CDR3 protein: CASSPVFQDRAYEQYF

V gene: TRBV2
J gene: TRBJ1-4
CDR3 protein: CASRVSGGLFF

V gene: TRBV30
J gene: TRBJ1-5
CDR3 protein: CAWSMEFNQPQHF

V gene: TRBV18
J gene: TRBJ1-6
CDR3 protein: CASSPVGQDNSPLHF

V gene: TRBV9
J gene: TRBJ2-7
CDR3 protein: CASSVGGLPTYEQYF

V gene: TRBV7-9
J gene: TRBJ2-3
CDR3 protein: CASSQLLGGHTDTQYF

V gene: TRBV5-4
J gene: TRBJ2-3
CDR3 protein: CASSSGLAGGYTDTQYF

V gene: TRBV9
J gene: TRBJ2-1
CDR3 protein: CASSVEDTANEQFF

V gene: TRBV12-2
J gene: TRBJ1-5
CDR3 protein: CASRENGANQPQHF

V gene: TRBV30
J gene: TRBJ2-2
CDR3 protein: CAWSVRVNTGELFF

V gene: TRBV29-1
J gene: TRBJ1-3
CDR3 protein: CSVETTGGGNTIYF

V gene: TRBV5-1
J gene: TRBJ2-3
CDR3 protein: CASSSGGGGPTDTQYF

V gene: TRBV7-2
J gene: TRBJ1-2
CDR3 protein: CASSNGQFTYGYTF

V gene: TRBV28
J gene: TRBJ2-7
CDR3 protein: CASSNPRVPYEQYF

V gene: TRBV5-6
J gene: TRBJ1-5
CDR3 protein: CASSFRAVNQPQHF

V gene: TRBV7-2
J gene: TRBJ1-1
CDR3 protein: CASSPGMNTEAFF

V gene: TRBV6-5
J gene: TRBJ1-1
CDR3 protein: CASSNRRQGGTEAFF

V gene: TRBV5-1
J gene: TRBJ1-5
CDR3 protein: CASSPTGGAQPQHF

V gene: TRBV6-5
J gene: TRBJ2-7
CDR3 protein: CASTMGTGVAAQYF

V gene: TRBV2
J gene: TRBJ1-2
CDR3 protein: CATRLAGAGGYTF

V gene: TRBV6-5
J gene: TRBJ2-7
CDR3 protein: CASSLDRVRAEQYF

V gene: TRBV10-1
J gene: TRBJ2-3
CDR3 protein: CASSDGRTGGKDTQYF

V gene: TRBV10-3
J gene: TRBJ2-3
CDR3 protein: CAISESWGQGSTDTQYF

V gene: TRBV18
J gene: TRBJ2-1
CDR3 protein: CASSPDNEQFF

V gene: TRBV7-9
J gene: TRBJ2-7
CDR3 protein: CAVPGQGSEQYF

V gene: TRBV27
J gene: TRBJ2-5
CDR3 protein: CASSTSGKVETQYF

V gene: TRBV10-1
J gene: TRBJ2-5
CDR3 protein: CASSPGQLGETQYF

V gene: TRBV4-1
J gene: TRBJ1-3
CDR3 protein: CASSQLDRRSNTIYF

V gene: TRBV6-1
J gene: TRBJ2-7
CDR3 protein: CASSAGQTPYEQYF

V gene: TRBV4-3
J gene: TRBJ2-7
CDR3 protein: CASSAPSGGAYEQYF

V gene: TRBV11-2
J gene: TRBJ2-5
CDR3 protein: CASGLGLQETQYF

V gene: TRBV30
J gene: TRBJ2-3
CDR3 protein: CAWSVSGWNTDTQYF

V gene: TRBV10-3
J gene: TRBJ2-7
CDR3 protein: CAISSSTGTGTYEQYF

V gene: TRBV19
J gene: TRBJ2-3
CDR3 protein: CATHLSGKPSTDTQYF

V gene: TRBV28
J gene: TRBJ1-5
CDR3 protein: CASSLGRQGYSNQPQHF

V gene: TRBV10-3
J gene: TRBJ1-1
CDR3 protein: CAISEWGTGNTEAFF

V gene: TRBV9
J gene: TRBJ1-1
CDR3 protein: CASSVGGGGEAFF

V gene: TRBV5-1
J gene: TRBJ1-2
CDR3 protein: CASSLFQDSYGYTF

V gene: TRBV20-1
J gene: TRBJ2-1
CDR3 protein: CSPWERLF

V gene: TRBV6-4
J gene: TRBJ2-2
CDR3 protein: CASSDPGVRPGKLFF

V gene: TRBV7-3
J gene: TRBJ1-1
CDR3 protein: CASSPRGRPTEAFF

V gene: TRBV6-5
J gene: TRBJ1-5
CDR3 protein: CASSYLPAGQPQHF

V gene: TRBV30
J gene: TRBJ2-3
CDR3 protein: CALDTQYF